The rows below give T cell receptor beta chains drawn from one sample of a study of human T cells and chemical hapten exposure. TCRdb reanalysed the RACE reads using MiXCR and keeps one entry per CDR3 protein. The profile shows 130,000 or so distinct CDR3 sequences, roughly 9.5% of them singletons. The specimen sequenced was whole blood. These receptors came from a male donor in good health. Some clones in this sample may be carry-over from other donors' samples. The CDR3 runs from the conserved cysteine through the conserved F or W. The D gene is left open where the match is weak. Clone size is shown for a subset of rows, as once, few, many or a class of expanded clone.

j_call clone_size d_call cdr3_length v_call cdr3_nt cdr3_aa
TRBJ2-3 NA NA 12 TRBV5-1 TGCGCCAGCAAGCATCGCACAGATACGCAGTATTTT CASKHRTDTQYF
TRBJ2-3 few TRBD2 19 TRBV7-9 TGTGCCAGCAGCTTAGCCAGCGGGACTAGCGGGGCAAGCACAGATACGCAGTATTTT CASSLASGTSGASTDTQYF
TRBJ2-7 few NA 13 TRBV20-1 TGCAGTGCTAGGGGGGGGCCATTCGGGGAGCAGTACTTC CSARGGPFGEQYF
TRBJ2-7 many TRBD1 14 TRBV7-8 TGTGCCAGCAGCTTAGGGGACAGGGGGCGCGAGCAGTACTTC CASSLGDRGREQYF
TRBJ1-3 few NA 18 TRBV9 TGTGCCAGCAGCGTAGCCGGTGTTCCGGGAGCCTCTGGAAACACCATATATTTT CASSVAGVPGASGNTIYF
TRBJ1-5 NA NA 14 TRBV20-1 TGCAGTGCTGGAGATTGGACCAGCAATCAGCCCCAGCATTTT CSAGDWTSNQPQHF
TRBJ2-1 many TRBD2 15 TRBV7-2 TGTGCCAGCAGCTTCACTAGCGGGAAATACAATGAGCAGTTCTTC CASSFTSGKYNEQFF
TRBJ1-2 NA NA 15 TRBV20-1 TGCAGTGCTAGCGACCGACAATCAGCTAACTATGGCTACACCTTC CSASDRQSANYGYTF
TRBJ2-7 NA NA 15 TRBV19 TGTGCCAGTAGTCCCCGGGACTCCTCATCCTACGAGCAGTACTTC CASSPRDSSSYEQYF
TRBJ1-1 few NA 14 TRBV6-5 TGTGCCAGCACCACGGAGGCGAGGTACGCTGAAGCTTTCTTT CASTTEARYAEAFF
TRBJ1-2 NA NA 15 TRBV7-9 TGTGCCAGCAGCTCCTACGAAACAGCTAACTATGGCTACACCTTC CASSSYETANYGYTF
TRBJ1-5 once NA 15 TRBV6-1 TGTGCCAGCAGATTGGACAGAAATAGCAATCAGCCCCAGCATTTT CASRLDRNSNQPQHF
TRBJ2-3 few TRBD2 12 TRBV20-1 TGCAGTGCTAGAGGCGGGGGAGATACGCAGTATTTT CSARGGGDTQYF
TRBJ2-3 few NA 15 TRBV15 TGTGCCACCAGCAGAGCTGATTTGCGGGCAGATACGCAGTATTTT CATSRADLRADTQYF
TRBJ1-5 NA NA 16 TRBV5-6 TGTGCCAGCAGCCTACCGATTACAGGGACGAATCAGCCCCAGCATTTT CASSLPITGTNQPQHF
TRBJ2-7 NA NA 13 TRBV7-8 TGTGCCAGCAGCTTAGCCAGGGTAGAAGAGCAGTACTTC CASSLARVEEQYF
TRBJ2-5 many NA 12 TRBV20-1 TGCAGTGCTAGAGTGGTCCGAGAGACCCAGTACTTC CSARVVRETQYF
TRBJ2-3 NA TRBD2 18 TRBV4-1 TGCGCCAGCAGCCAAGATTTGGGACTAGCGGGAGTCCCAGATACGCAGTATTTT CASSQDLGLAGVPDTQYF
TRBJ2-1 NA NA 17 TRBV12-3/TRBV12-4 TGTGCCAGCAGCTCCGAATCTCTAGCGAGCACTTACAATGAGCAGTTCTTC CASSSESLASTYNEQFF
TRBJ2-3 many TRBD2 16 TRBV12-3/TRBV12-4 TGTGCCAGCAGTCCTCGGGACTCCCCGGGGGGAGATACGCAGTATTTT CASSPRDSPGGDTQYF
TRBJ2-1 many NA 12 TRBV14 TGTGCCAGCAGCCATGACTACAATGAGCAGTTCTTC CASSHDYNEQFF
TRBJ2-1 NA TRBD2 15 TRBV7-2 TGTGCCAGCAGCTATGGCGGGGGGGCTCGCAATGAGCAGTTCTTC CASSYGGGARNEQFF
TRBJ2-1 many TRBD2 16 TRBV4-1 TGCGCCAGCAGCCATGATAGCGGGCTTTCCTACAATGAGCAGTTCTTC CASSHDSGLSYNEQFF
TRBJ1-6 many NA 14 TRBV12-3/TRBV12-4 TGTGCCAGCAGGGCCGGGGAGGGTGGTGATCCCCTCCACTTT CASRAGEGGDPLHF
TRBJ2-5 many NA 16 TRBV10-1 TGCGCCAGCAGTGAGTCCTCCGAGAGCTACCAAGAGACCCAGTACTTC CASSESSESYQETQYF
TRBJ2-2 NA TRBD2 16 TRBV6-2/TRBV6-3 TGTGCCAGCAGTTACTATAGCGGGGCTAACACCGGGGAGCTGTTTTTT CASSYYSGANTGELFF
TRBJ1-5 NA TRBD1 16 TRBV20-1 TGCAGTGCTAGAGCTCCCGGGACAGGCTATGATCAACCCCAGCATTTT CSARAPGTGYDQPQHF
TRBJ2-2 many NA 15 TRBV6-2/TRBV6-3 TGTGCCACCCCTATCCGGGAAGGGGAAACCGGGGAGCTGTTTTTT CATPIREGETGELFF
TRBJ2-1 few NA 16 TRBV5-1 TGCGCCAGCAGGCAGCAGGTCCCCGAACCTAACAATGAGCAGTTCTTC CASRQQVPEPNNEQFF
TRBJ1-2 many NA 16 TRBV6-1 TGTGCCAGCAGCCCGGGGACTCCTGGACAGTTCTATGGCTACACCTTC CASSPGTPGQFYGYTF
TRBJ2-7 NA NA 14 TRBV20-1 TGCAGTGCTTGGCCCAACCATACCTCCTACGAGCAGTACTTC CSAWPNHTSYEQYF
TRBJ2-4 many NA 15 TRBV18 TGTGCCAGCTCACCACCGTCGGTAGCCAAAAACATTCAGTACTTC CASSPPSVAKNIQYF
TRBJ1-5 many TRBD1 16 TRBV6-2/TRBV6-3 TGTGCCAGCAGTTACTCCCTCGACAGGGGCAATCAGCCCCAGCATTTT CASSYSLDRGNQPQHF
TRBJ2-1 NA NA 14 TRBV20-1 TGCAGTGCTAGAGGGACAGATAACTACAATGAGCAGTTCTTC CSARGTDNYNEQFF
TRBJ2-1 NA NA 15 TRBV5-1 TGCGCCAGCAGCACCGCACCCAACTCCTACAATGAGCAGTTCTTC CASSTAPNSYNEQFF
TRBJ2-6 NA NA 18 TRBV11-2 TGTGCCAGCAGCTCCTACACCGGACGGAGCTCTGGGGCCAACGTCCTGACTTTC CASSSYTGRSSGANVLTF
TRBJ1-5 many TRBD1 17 TRBV19 TGTGCCAGTAGTGGCGGCGTTGGGACAGCAGGCAATCAGCCCCAGCATTTT CASSGGVGTAGNQPQHF
TRBJ1-1 few TRBD1 14 TRBV4-3 TGCGCCAGCAGCCGGGACAGTATTTACACTGAAGCTTTCTTT CASSRDSIYTEAFF
TRBJ2-3 many TRBD2 16 TRBV9 TGTGCCAGCAGCGTAGGGATAAGCGGGGACACAGATACGCAGTATTTT CASSVGISGDTDTQYF
TRBJ1-4 few NA 13 TRBV7-9 TGTGCCAGCAGCTTAGTAGGAGGGGAAAAACTGTTTTTT CASSLVGGEKLFF
TRBJ2-7 many TRBD1 15 TRBV7-8 TGTGCCAGCAGCTTAGAGGGACAGAGACCCTACGAGCAGTACTTC CASSLEGQRPYEQYF
TRBJ1-3 few NA 16 TRBV6-6 TGTGCCAGCAGCGGGGGGACGGTGCTCTCTGGAAACACCATATATTTT CASSGGTVLSGNTIYF
TRBJ2-1 many TRBD2 14 TRBV4-1 TGCGCCAGCAGCCAAATGGGTAGCGGGAAGGAGCAGTTCTTC CASSQMGSGKEQFF
TRBJ2-7 many TRBD1 15 TRBV12-3/TRBV12-4 TGTGCCAGCAGTTGGTCGGACAGGGCGGGCGGCGAGCAGTACTTC CASSWSDRAGGEQYF
TRBJ2-1 few TRBD2 12 TRBV12-3/TRBV12-4 TGTGCCAGCACTAGCGGGAGTAATGAGCAGTTCTTC CASTSGSNEQFF
TRBJ2-1 few NA 13 TRBV5-1 TGCGCCAGCAGCTTCCCCCCCCGCAATGAGCAGTTCTTC CASSFPPRNEQFF
TRBJ2-7 few TRBD1 14 TRBV6-2/TRBV6-3 TGTGCCAGCAGTTACCGGGACAGCTCCTACGAGCAGTACTTC CASSYRDSSYEQYF
TRBJ1-1 few NA 14 TRBV7-9 TGTGCCAGCAGCCCCGAAGGCCAAGTCGCTGAAGCTTTCTTT CASSPEGQVAEAFF
TRBJ2-7 few NA 14 TRBV19 TGTGCCAGTAGTAGGGGCAGGGACTCCTACGAGCAGTACTTC CASSRGRDSYEQYF
TRBJ2-7 NA NA 16 TRBV7-2 TGTGCCAGCAGCTTATCGTCCGCAGGGGAACACTACGAGCAGTACTTC CASSLSSAGEHYEQYF
TRBJ2-7 few TRBD2 15 TRBV7-2 TGTGCCAGCAGCTTAGGGGACCTAGCGGGAGGAGAGCAGTACTTC CASSLGDLAGGEQYF
TRBJ2-7 few NA 12 TRBV12-3/TRBV12-4 TGTGCCAGCAGTTTCCGATACGTCGAGCAGTACTTC CASSFRYVEQYF
TRBJ2-7 NA TRBD2 13 TRBV5-1 TGCGCCAGCAGCTTGAGCGGGACCTACGAGCAGTACTTC CASSLSGTYEQYF
TRBJ1-1 NA TRBD1 13 TRBV5-1 TGCGCCAGCAGCTTGGAGGGGGCGAGTGCAGCTTTCTTT CASSLEGASAAFF
TRBJ2-7 many TRBD2 14 TRBV2 TGTGCCAGCAGTGACGCGGGGGTCGCCTACGAGCAGTACTTC CASSDAGVAYEQYF
TRBJ2-4 few NA 14 TRBV5-1 TGCGCCAGCAGCTTGGGCGGAGGGTTGGACATTCAGTACTTC CASSLGGGLDIQYF
TRBJ2-1 many NA 17 TRBV20-1 TGCAGTGCTAGGTCCCTAGGGGGGAGCTTCTCCTACAATGAGCAGTTCTTC CSARSLGGSFSYNEQFF
TRBJ2-7 few NA 17 TRBV10-2 TGCGCCAGCAGTGACCCCTCTCGAGCGGAAGCAAGCTACGAGCAGTACTTC CASSDPSRAEASYEQYF